One and the same sample provided the 19 T cell receptor beta chains below, sequenced in a study of T cells in localized non-small cell lung cancer. TCRdb's table, derived via immunoSEQ multiplex PCR, lists solely in-frame clones and lacks some. The top ten hold 20% of the sample, which has tens of thousands of clones, about 80% seen once. Material: peripheral blood, obtained before any cancer treatment. Every receptor here comes from a female donor over 55 with stage II squamous cell lung carcinoma.

The chain employs TRBV7-9 and TRBJ2-5; 10 nucleotides line up with TRBD2. CDR1 SEHNR and CDR2 FQNEAQ come from the germline V gene (reference sequence). Trimming took 1 base from V and 2 from J; bases not matched to a gene: 10. The CDR3 loop spans 18 amino acids. The CDR3 DNA reads as TGTGCCAGCAGCTTAGGATCTGGTAGCGGGGGGCCACAAGAGACCCAGTACTTC. It is translated as CASSLGSGSGGPQETQYF.

This CDR3 reads CASSADSNYGYTF. The CDR3 DNA sequence: TGTGCCAGCAGCGCGGACAGTAACTATGGCTACACCTTC. The gene calls are TRBV2 and TRBJ1-2, with a possible D match to TRBD1 (6 bases). CDR1 is SNHLY and CDR2 is FYNNEI in the germline V gene. With 6 bases removed from V and 1 base from J, the gap between germline ends came to 9 bases. CDR3 length: 13 amino acids.

The chain carries TRBV5-4 and TRBJ2-2; the match to TRBD2 covers 13 bases. Trimming took 3 bases from V and 4 from J; bases not matched to a gene: 12. The CDR3 has 19 residues. Germline loops: CDR1 SGHNT, CDR2 YYREEE (reference sequence). In DNA, the CDR3 is TGTGCCAGCAGCTCCGGGGGGACTAGCGGGGCTTTAACCACCGGGGAGCTGTTTTTT. Translating gives CASSSGGTSGALTTGELFF.

The V and J genes are TRBV7-8 and TRBJ2-1; D is perhaps TRBD2 (7 bases). Per germline, CDR1 SGHVS and CDR2 FQNEAQ. The CDR3 covers 15 residues. Trimming removed 1 base at V and 7 bases at J, with 14 bases between. CDR3 nucleotide sequence: TGTGCCAGCAGCTTAGAGGGGGGGCAGGGGAATGAGCAGTTCTTC. This gives the protein CASSLEGGQGNEQFF.

The gene calls are TRBV10-2 and TRBJ1-1, with 9 bases fitting TRBD1. With 7 bases clipped from V and 6 bases from J, the junction kept 3 bases outside the gene matches. The CDR3 is made up of 12 amino acids. In germline, CDR1 is WSHSY, CDR2 SAAADI. CDR3 bases: TGCGCCAGCACCCGACAGGGGGCTGAAGCTTTCTTT. This gives the protein CASTRQGAEAFF.

This rearrangement joins TRBV5-4 to TRBJ2-7; possibly TRBD1 or TRBD2 for D (6 bases each). The CDR3 is 16 residues long. Germline V lookup: CDR1 SGHNT, CDR2 YYREEE (reference sequence). Trimming took 4 bases from V and 1 from J, leaving 18 bases between them. CDR3 nucleotide sequence: TGTGCCAGCAGCCTGGGAGGACAGCTCGAATCCTACGAGCAGTACTTC. Translated: CASSLGGQLESYEQYF.

The chain has TRBV2 and TRBJ1-5, with a possible D match to TRBD1 (5 bases). Germline V gene data show CDR1 as SNHLY and CDR2 as FYNNEI. The germline V and J ends were trimmed by 6 bases and 0 bases, with 12 bases remaining between them. The CDR3 is made up of 15 amino acids. The chain's CDR3 is CASSLQGDSNQPQHF. Here the CDR3 DNA reads TGTGCCAGCAGCTTGCAAGGGGATAGCAATCAGCCCCAGCATTTT. Drawing the rest from reference TRBV2 and TRBJ1-5, the complete variable domain is EPEVTQTPSHQVTQMGQEVILRCVPISNHLYFYWYRQILGQKVEFLVSFYNNEISEKSEIFDDQFSVERPDGSNFTLKIRSTKLEDSAMYFCASSLQGDSNQPQHFGDGTRLSIL.

This rearrangement joins TRBV27 to TRBJ1-1; 8 nucleotides agree with TRBD1. The junction had 4 bases not matched to a gene; V was cut back by 2 bases and J by 5 bases. The CDR3 is 14 amino acids. Germline V gene sequence: CDR1 MNHEY, CDR2 SMNVEV (reference sequence). CDR3 nucleotides: TGTGCCAGCAGTTTACAGGGGGCACGGACTGAAGCTTTCTTT. Translating gives CASSLQGARTEAFF.

The genes are TRBV6-6 and TRBJ2-7; TRBD1 matches 7 bases. The ends lost 6 bases at V and 0 bases at J; junction bases unmatched: 8. This CDR3 contains 15 residues. Germline CDR1 is MNHNY and CDR2 is SVGAGI (reference sequence). The CDR3 here is CASRPDRVSSYEQYF. The CDR3 bases are TGTGCCAGCAGACCAGACAGGGTCAGCTCCTACGAGCAGTACTTC.

The rearrangement uses TRBV7-8 and TRBJ1-1; D gene ambiguous. V dropped 3 bases and J dropped 0 bases, with 8 bases sitting between them. CDR1 is SGHVS, CDR2 FQNEAQ, per germline. The CDR3 loop spans 14 amino acids. The CDR3 bases are TGTGCCAGCAGCTTGGGGTACATGAACACTGAAGCTTTCTTT. Translated, it gives CASSLGYMNTEAFF.

This sequence joins TRBV2 and TRBJ1-6; D is perhaps TRBD1 (6 bases). V lost 7 bases to trimming and J lost 8 bases, with 12 bases between them. The CDR3 runs to 13 residues. CDR1 is SNHLY, CDR2 FYNNEI, per germline. This chain's CDR3 is CASKKGVDSPLHF. The CDR3 bases are TGTGCCAGCAAGAAGGGGGTTGATTCACCCCTCCACTTT. Complete variable domain (other parts from reference TRBV2 and TRBJ1-6): EPEVTQTPSHQVTQMGQEVILRCVPISNHLYFYWYRQILGQKVEFLVSFYNNEISEKSEIFDDQFSVERPDGSNFTLKIRSTKLEDSAMYFCASKKGVDSPLHFGNGTRLTVT.

The gene calls are TRBV9 and TRBJ2-2; 7 nucleotides line up with TRBD1. Trimming took 1 base from V and 2 from J; bases not matched to a gene: 2. This CDR3 contains 15 residues. The germline V gene has CDR1 SGDLS and CDR2 YYNGEE. The chain's CDR3 is CASSVTGENTGELFF. The CDR3 DNA is TGTGCCAGCAGCGTAACAGGGGAAAACACCGGGGAGCTGTTTTTT. Complete variable domain (other parts from reference TRBV9 and TRBJ2-2): DSGVTQTPKHLITATGQRVTLRCSPRSGDLSVYWYQQSLDQGLQFLIQYYNGEERAKGNILERFSAQQFPDLHSELNLSSLELGDSALYFCASSVTGENTGELFFGEGSRLTVL.

In this sample, this clone turned up once. The V and J genes are TRBV5-4 and TRBJ1-5, with 7 bases fitting TRBD1. The CDR3 sequence is 14 residues long. CDR1 SGHNT and CDR2 YYREEE come from the germline V gene (reference sequence). V gave up 3 bases and J gave up 1 base; unmatched junction bases: 1. CDR3: CASSSGGSNQPQHF. The CDR3 DNA reads TGTGCCAGCAGCTCAGGGGGGAGCAATCAGCCCCAGCATTTT.

The chain employs TRBV7-3 and TRBJ2-3; D not resolved. This CDR3 has 13 amino acids. The germline V and J ends were trimmed by 1 base and 4 bases, with 6 bases remaining between them. CDR1 is SGHTA, CDR2 FQGTGA, per germline. CDR3 sequence (DNA): TGTGCCAGCAGCTTAATTGGGGCAGATACGCAGTATTTT. This encodes CASSLIGADTQYF. The variable domain in full, with the rest retrieved from reference TRBV7-3 and TRBJ2-3, is GAGVSQTPSNKVTEKGKYVELRCDPISGHTALYWYRQSLGQGPEFLIYFQGTGAADDSGLPNDRFFAVRPEGSVSTLKIQRTERGDSAVYLCASSLIGADTQYFGPGTRLTVL.

This clone was recorded once. This chain joins TRBV29-1 and TRBJ2-3, with D tentatively TRBD1 or TRBD2 (5 bases each). Per the germline V gene, CDR1 is SQVTM and CDR2 is ANQGSEA. V was pared by 2 bases and J by 6 bases, with 9 bases between. This CDR3 spans 12 amino acids. CDR3 in amino acids: CSVESEGDTQYF. CDR3 sequence (DNA): TGCAGCGTTGAATCAGAGGGGGATACGCAGTATTTT.

This chain links TRBV25-1 with TRBJ1-2; D call uncertain. V was clipped by 3 bases and J by 4 bases, with 9 bases between them. The CDR3 is 13 amino acids. The germline V gene encodes CDR1 MGHDK and CDR2 SYGVNS. CDR3 sequence (DNA): TGTGCCAGCAGTGAGGGCGGATTCTATGGCTACACCTTC. Amino acids: CASSEGGFYGYTF.

The genes are TRBV6-6 and TRBJ1-5; D is undetermined. Trimming stripped 0 bases from V and 7 bases from J, with 7 bases between. Germline values: CDR1 MNHNY, CDR2 SVGAGI (reference sequence). The length of the CDR3 is 13 residues. The CDR3 sequence is CASSYSKEQPQHF. In DNA form, the CDR3 reads TGTGCCAGCAGTTACTCGAAGGAACAGCCCCAGCATTTT.

This clone has a handful of counts. V and J are TRBV6-6 and TRBJ2-5; TRBD2 aligns across 7 bases. V gave up 4 bases and J gave up 5 bases; unmatched junction bases: 7. The CDR3 is made up of 14 amino acids. Germline assignment: CDR1 MNHNY and CDR2 SVGAGI (reference sequence). CDR3 nucleotides: TGTGCCAGCAGTTTGGGGAGGGGCGCCGAGACCCAGTACTTC. This encodes CASSLGRGAETQYF.

The genes are TRBV29-1 and TRBJ1-2; D unresolved. The CDR3 spans 14 residues. Per germline, CDR1 SQVTM and CDR2 ANQGSEA. V shed 4 bases and J shed 4 bases, with 16 bases lying between them. CDR3 DNA: TGCAGCGTTGCTAAGACCAGCGTAGTCTATGGCTACACCTTC. It yields the protein CSVAKTSVVYGYTF. Looking up the rest from reference TRBV29-1 and TRBJ1-2 gives the full variable domain: SAVISQKPSRDICQRGTSLTIQCQVDSQVTMMFWYRQQPGQSLTLIATANQGSEATYESGFVIDKFPISRPNLTFSTLTVSNMSPEDSSIYLCSVAKTSVVYGYTFGSGTRLTVV.